This entry lists 6 T cell receptor beta chains sequenced from one sample in a study of graft-versus-host responses after intestinal transplantation. Clones were sequenced by immunoSEQ multiplex PCR, and TCRdb holds only the in-frame ones, with some missing. The table includes roughly 99,000 clones, approximately 85% detected once. The specimen was PBMCs, collected 255 days after intestinal transplant. The receptors stem from a human patient who received an intestinal transplant, so some T cells may come from the graft donor.

CDR3 in amino acids: CASSLGHVGAGNEQFF. The CDR3 nucleotides are TGTGCCAGCAGCTTGGGACATGTCGGGGCTGGAAATGAGCAGTTCTTC. The chain combines TRBV5-6 with TRBJ2-1; D assignment may be TRBD1 or TRBD2 (5 bases each). Between the trimmed V and J ends, which lost 0 bases and 7 bases, there was a span of 17 bases. This CDR3 has 16 residues. Germline V CDR1 and CDR2: SGHDT, YYEEEE.

The J gene is TRBJ2-1, the V gene TRBV28, with 7 bases identical to TRBD2. The length of the CDR3 is 15 residues. J was trimmed by 2 bases and V by 10 bases; bases with no gene match: 11. Germline values: CDR1 MDHEN, CDR2 SYDVKM. CDR3 region: CATTRSGTAYNEQFF. CDR3 sequence (DNA): TGTGCCACCACCCGAAGCGGGACGGCCTACAATGAGCAGTTCTTC.

The chain has TRBV4-1 and TRBJ2-2; D uncertain. This CDR3 contains 14 residues. The germline V gene has CDR1 MGHRA and CDR2 YSYEKL. V shed 4 bases and J shed 3 bases, with 9 bases lying between them. The CDR3 loop reads CASSLRDYTGELFF. The CDR3 nucleotides read TGCGCCAGCAGCCTCCGAGACTACACCGGGGAGCTGTTTTTT.

V gene TRBV2 combines with J gene TRBJ1-2, with 7 bases fitting TRBD1. After removal of 8 bases from V and 8 bases from J, the junction contained 8 bases not matched to a gene. The CDR3 length is 12 residues. The germline CDR1 and CDR2 sequences are SNHLY and FYNNEI. CDR3 sequence reads: CASPAGGTGYTF. The CDR3 coding sequence is TGTGCCAGCCCAGCAGGGGGGACAGGCTACACCTTC.

The chain employs TRBV29-1 and TRBJ1-1; D not certain. CDR1 is SQVTM, CDR2 ANQGSEA, per germline. CDR3 length equals 13 residues. Deletions cut 3 bases from V and 3 bases from J, with 11 bases between. This CDR3 is CSVDKGGYTEAFF. CDR3 DNA sequence: TGCAGCGTTGACAAGGGAGGGTACACTGAAGCTTTCTTT.

The chain links TRBV14 to TRBJ1-3; no clear D gene. CDR1 is SGHDN, CDR2 FVKESK, per germline. The germline V and J ends were trimmed by 7 bases and 4 bases, with 14 bases remaining between them. The CDR3 has 14 residues. The CDR3, as DNA: TGTGCCAGCAACCCCTGGGGTTCGGGAAACACCATATATTTT. Translation: CASNPWGSGNTIYF.